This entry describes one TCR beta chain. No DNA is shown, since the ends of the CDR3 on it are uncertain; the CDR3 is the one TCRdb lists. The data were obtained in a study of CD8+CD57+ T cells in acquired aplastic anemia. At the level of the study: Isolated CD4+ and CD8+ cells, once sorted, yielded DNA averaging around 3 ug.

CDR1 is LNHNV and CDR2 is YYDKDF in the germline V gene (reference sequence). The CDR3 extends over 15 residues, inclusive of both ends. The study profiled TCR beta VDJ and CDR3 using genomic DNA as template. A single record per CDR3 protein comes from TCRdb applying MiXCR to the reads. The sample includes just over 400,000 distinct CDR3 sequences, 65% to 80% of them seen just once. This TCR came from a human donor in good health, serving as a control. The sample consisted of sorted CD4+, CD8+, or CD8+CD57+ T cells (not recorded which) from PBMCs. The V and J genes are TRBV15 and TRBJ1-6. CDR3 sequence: CATSKVAAGAYALTF.